Listed here are 10 T cell receptor beta chains from one sample, sequenced in a study of blood T cells in healthy people across ages. A second PCR of 7 to 11 cycles used a sample-barcoded 5' primer and a J-beta primer mix. TCRdb ran MiXCR on the 5' RACE reads and lists one entry per CDR3 protein. The sample has approximately 790,000 distinct CDR3 sequences, around two thirds seen once. Sequenced: blood. The receptors originated from a man under 40 in good health.

The chain uses TRBV28 and TRBJ1-1; 7 bases fit TRBD1. This CDR3 has 13 amino acids. Germline lookup yields CDR1 MDHEN and CDR2 SYDVKM. The junction had 12 bases not matched to a gene; V was cut back by 7 bases and J by 10 bases. CDR3: CASTPSPRGGAFF. The CDR3 DNA follows: TGTGCCAGCACCCCGTCCCCCAGGGGGGGAGCTTTCTTT. The whole variable domain, filled in from reference TRBV28 and TRBJ1-1, reads DVKVTQSSRYLVKRTGEKVFLECVQDMDHENMFWYRQDPGLGLRLIYFSYDVKMKEKGDIPEGYSVSREKKERFSLILESASTNQTSMYLCASTPSPRGGAFFGQGTRLTVV.

This clonotype was detected a few times. The rearrangement links TRBV15 to TRBJ2-7; no firm D call. Germline values: CDR1 LNHNV, CDR2 YYDKDF (reference sequence). The CDR3 sequence is 13 residues long. Trimming stripped 2 bases from V and 4 bases from J, with 9 bases between. CDR3 amino acids: CATSRSIDYEQYF. Here the CDR3 DNA reads TGTGCCACCAGCAGATCGATAGATTACGAGCAGTACTTC.

This chain connects TRBV9 to TRBJ2-1, with 8 bases that match TRBD2. The CDR3 has 17 amino acids. Germline values: CDR1 SGDLS, CDR2 YYNGEE. Unmatched junction bases numbered 6, after V lost 0 bases and J lost 1 base. CDR3 residues: CASSVGPGLGSYNEQFF. CDR3 coding DNA: TGTGCCAGCAGCGTAGGGCCGGGACTAGGGTCCTACAATGAGCAGTTCTTC. Full variable domain (remainder filled in from reference TRBV9 and TRBJ2-1): DSGVTQTPKHLITATGQRVTLRCSPRSGDLSVYWYQQSLDQGLQFLIQYYNGEERAKGNILERFSAQQFPDLHSELNLSSLELGDSALYFCASSVGPGLGSYNEQFFGPGTRLTVL.

This clonotype appeared a single time. V usage is TRBV7-2 and J usage is TRBJ1-2; TRBD1 aligns across 7 bases. Germline values: CDR1 SGHTA, CDR2 FQGNSA. The length of the CDR3 is 12 residues. J was trimmed by 8 bases and V by 5 bases; bases with no gene match: 5. The CDR3 loop is CASSPPGQGYTF. The CDR3 DNA reads TGTGCCAGCAGCCCACCGGGACAGGGCTACACCTTC.

This chain uses TRBV7-2 with TRBJ2-3, with 8 nucleotides matching TRBD2. Trimming removed 5 bases from V and 5 bases from J; junction bases left unmatched: 9. Germline CDR1 and CDR2: SGHTA and FQGNSA. This CDR3 is built from 15 residues. CDR3 bases: TGTGCCAGCAGCCCCCAGGGACTAGAGATAGATACGCAGTATTTT. Translated: CASSPQGLEIDTQYF.

This clonotype came up a few times. The chain carries TRBV7-3 and TRBJ2-3, with TRBD1 identical over 10 bases. CDR3 length: 15 amino acids. CDR1 SGHTA and CDR2 FQGTGA come from the germline V gene. J gave up 9 bases and V 5 bases, and 11 bases lay outside the gene matches. CDR3 coding DNA: TGTGCCAGCAGCAACCCGGCAGCGGGACAGGGGACGCAGTATTTT. Amino acids: CASSNPAAGQGTQYF.

This clonotype was counted once. The rearrangement links TRBV29-1 to TRBJ2-2, with 7 nucleotides matching TRBD2. This CDR3 region has 14 residues. Per germline, CDR1 SQVTM and CDR2 ANQGSEA. Losses at the gene ends were 4 bases for V and 0 bases for J; bases not matched to a gene: 2. The CDR3 region is CSVGAGTNTGELFF. In DNA form, the CDR3 reads TGCAGCGTTGGAGCGGGGACGAACACCGGGGAGCTGTTTTTT.

This clonotype was found a few times. This sequence joins TRBV7-2 and TRBJ2-7; weak D call: TRBD2 (6 bases). The CDR3 runs to 14 residues. In germline, CDR1 is SGHTA, CDR2 FQGNSA. Trimming cost V 1 base and J 4 bases, with 11 bases left between them. The CDR3 DNA reads as TGTGCCAGCAGCTTAGGGAGGGTGAGGTACGAGCAGTACTTC. Its protein is CASSLGRVRYEQYF.

The chain couples TRBV9 to TRBJ2-1, with TRBD2 matching over 14 bases. The CDR3 length is 16 residues. The V segment lost 3 bases and the J segment 9 bases; nucleotides outside the gene matches: 8. Germline loops: CDR1 SGDLS, CDR2 YYNGEE. The CDR3: CASSGTSGGPFGEQFF. CDR3 nucleotide sequence: TGTGCCAGCAGCGGGACTAGCGGGGGGCCCTTCGGTGAGCAGTTCTTC.

The V gene is TRBV4-3, the J gene TRBJ2-2; TRBD1 is a possible D gene (6 bases). V lost 2 bases and J lost 1, with 8 bases in between. Germline V gene lookup returns CDR1 LGHNA and CDR2 YSLEER. CDR3 length equals 15 residues. CDR3 region: CASSQLDRNTGELFF. In DNA form, the CDR3 reads TGCGCCAGCAGCCAACTGGACAGGAACACCGGGGAGCTGTTTTTT.